The clone carrying this TCR beta chain was seen a handful of times. Its antigen is unidentified. Unique molecular identifiers tagged the TCR beta cDNA libraries. Input amounts of roughly 0.9 to 10 million T cells were used. These gave roughly 0.5 million cDNA molecules, so each molecule approximated one T cell. Each CDR3 protein gets one entry after TCRdb re-called the PCR reads with MiXCR. Among about 760,000 distinct CDR3 sequences listed, about 32% were seen once. The CDR3 consists of 15 residues. Germline V gene lookup returns CDR1 SNHLY and CDR2 FYNNEI. V shed 3 bases and J shed 2 bases, with 8 bases lying between them. This specimen belongs to a study of post-analysis software for immune sequencing data. Across the study: There were relapsing-remitting, secondary progressive and progressive-relapsing multiple sclerosis among the disease courses included. Whole-study results and caveats: Strong co-clustering by F measure was evident for samples that had been prepared in the same batch. Five TRBV segments, TRBV5-6, TRBV5-1 and TRBV20-1 among them, were found more frequent in patients than controls. People with multiple sclerosis had a significantly lower normalized Chao1 diversity than controls did.

The chain joins TRBV2 to TRBJ2-6; perhaps TRBD1 as D (5 bases). This receptor was obtained from a girl under 18 with multiple sclerosis. Material: blood. DNA for the CDR3: TGTGCCAGCAGTGATTTAGGGGCTGGGGCCAACGTCCTGACTTTC. It is translated as CASSDLGAGANVLTF.